The 32 T cell receptor beta chains below all came from one sample that was sequenced in a study of Ad26.COV2.S vaccination and SARS-CoV-2 variants. Only in-frame clones appear in the TCRdb table, and some are missing; sequencing was by immunoSEQ multiplex PCR. The data show more than 300,000 clones, with 86% seen just once and about 11% held by the top ten. The treatment was: 15 to 20 received Ad26.COV2.S at low or high dose, single or two shots; about 5 received placebo; per-sample allocation not given. The samples were gathered on day 63 after the first injection of vaccine or placebo. The source material was peripheral blood, sampled in a trial of Ad26.COV2.S vaccine versus placebo. These receptors were taken from a person aged 18-65 years who received the Ad26.COV2.S COVID-19 vaccine or a placebo.

The chain links TRBV7-2 to TRBJ2-7; D is possibly TRBD1 or TRBD2 (5 bases each). From germline, CDR1 is SGHTA and CDR2 FQGNSA. V was clipped by 2 bases and J by 3 bases, with 20 bases between them. This CDR3 contains 17 residues. Here the CDR3 DNA reads TGTGCCAGCAGCTTACTCTCGGCCAGGGCAGGAGGCTACGAGCAGTACTTC. Translated: CASSLLSARAGGYEQYF.

The chain has TRBV6-1 and TRBJ2-6, with D perhaps TRBD1 (6 bases). V was pared by 2 bases and J by 0 bases, with 11 bases between. Germline V gene sequence: CDR1 MNHNS, CDR2 SASEGT. CDR3 length: 17 amino acids. The DNA for the CDR3 is TGTGCCAGCAGTGAATACCGGGACAACTCTGGGGCCAACGTCCTGACTTTC. Protein product: CASSEYRDNSGANVLTF.

V usage is TRBV5-6 and J usage is TRBJ2-7; D possibly corresponds to TRBD1 (7 bases). Trimming took 3 bases from V and 10 from J, leaving 17 bases between them. This CDR3 is built from 13 residues. Germline V CDR1 and CDR2: SGHDT, YYEEEE. The CDR3: CASSSLGGGSQYF. The CDR3 DNA reads TGTGCCAGCAGCTCACTAGGAGGGGGCAGTCAGTACTTC. Together with reference TRBV5-6 and TRBJ2-7, the CDR3 gives the full variable domain: DAGVTQSPTHLIKTRGQQVTLRCSPKSGHDTVSWYQQALGQGPQFIFQYYEEEERQRGNFPDRFSGHQFPNYSSELNVNALLLGDSALYLCASSSLGGGSQYFGPGTRLTVT.

The gene calls are TRBV28 and TRBJ2-4, with D uncertain. Germline V gives CDR1 MDHEN, CDR2 SYDVKM. This CDR3 spans 15 amino acids. Trimming shortened V by 3 bases and J by 2 bases, and 11 bases separated the two germline ends. This chain's CDR3 is CASSLASWSKNIQYF. The CDR3 coding sequence is TGTGCCAGCAGTTTGGCGTCTTGGTCCAAAAACATTCAGTACTTC.

This sequence joins TRBV9 and TRBJ1-1; perhaps TRBD1 as D (6 bases). Germline V gene lookup returns CDR1 SGDLS and CDR2 YYNGEE. V was shortened by 0 bases and J by 2 bases, with 11 bases between the two germline ends. The CDR3 has 15 residues. The CDR3 DNA reads TGTGCCAGCAGCGTAGGGGGGCAGACTAACACTGAAGCTTTCTTT. This codes for CASSVGGQTNTEAFF.

J is TRBJ2-7 and V is TRBV5-4; TRBD2 matches at 11 bases. CDR1 is SGHNT, CDR2 YYREEE, per germline (reference sequence). Trimming took 5 bases from V and 1 from J; bases not matched to a gene: 5. The CDR3 is 15 residues long. The CDR3 sequence: CASRAGTSGSYEQYF. The CDR3 bases are TGTGCCAGCAGGGCCGGGACTAGCGGTTCCTACGAGCAGTACTTC.

The chain couples TRBV3-1 (or the pseudogene TRBV3-2) to TRBJ2-3; D is uncertain. Trimming pared 1 base from V and 6 bases from J, leaving 11 bases between. The germline V gene encodes CDR1 LGHDT and CDR2 YNNKEL (reference sequence). The CDR3 contains 14 residues. The CDR3 DNA is TGTGCCAGCAGCCAAGGGAGACGCGTGGATACGCAGTATTTT. It translates to CASSQGRRVDTQYF.

The V call is TRBV3-1 (or the pseudogene TRBV3-2), the J call TRBJ1-5; no clear D gene. V was pared by 0 bases and J by 1 base, with 13 bases between. In germline, CDR1 is LGHDT, CDR2 YNNKEL (reference sequence). This CDR3 contains 17 residues. The CDR3 loop reads CASSQDRDDKSNQPQHF. In nucleotides, the CDR3 is TGTGCCAGCAGCCAAGATCGTGACGACAAAAGCAATCAGCCCCAGCATTTT.

This clone was counted only a few times. The V and J genes are TRBV7-2 and TRBJ1-2; a possible D gene is TRBD1 (5 bases). Germline V gene lookup returns CDR1 SGHTA and CDR2 FQGNSA. The CDR3 runs to 13 residues. V lost 5 bases and J lost 6, with 13 bases in between. CDR3 nucleotides: TGTGCCAGCAGCCGGGGACTCCGGCATGGCTACACCTTC. It is translated as CASSRGLRHGYTF.

The chain is built from TRBV19 and TRBJ1-1; TRBD1 is a possible D gene (6 bases). Germline CDR1 and CDR2: LNHDA and SQIVND (reference sequence). The CDR3 loop spans 13 amino acids. V gave up 2 bases and J gave up 5 bases, with 9 bases separating them. In DNA, the CDR3 is TGTGCCAGTAGTATAACAGGGAAGACTGAAGCTTTCTTT. This sequence encodes CASSITGKTEAFF.

V is TRBV2 and J is TRBJ2-7; D possibly matches TRBD1 or TRBD2 (5 bases each). The CDR3 consists of 13 residues. The V end lost 7 bases, the J end lost 2 bases, and 12 bases lay between the germline ends. The germline gives CDR1 SNHLY, CDR2 FYNNEI. Here the CDR3 reads CASKGTPTYEQYF. As DNA, the CDR3 is TGTGCCAGCAAAGGGACCCCCACCTACGAGCAGTACTTC.

The table lists this clone with a count of one. The gene calls are TRBV7-9 and TRBJ2-1; 10 bases agree with TRBD2. Trimming cost V 4 bases and J 2 bases; bases outside gene matches: 8. The CDR3 consists of 17 residues. CDR1 is SEHNR and CDR2 is FQNEAQ in the germline V gene (reference sequence). The CDR3 DNA is TGTGCCAGCAGCTCGACCCTCCTAGCGGGGGCCTACAATGAGCAGTTCTTC. Translating it yields CASSSTLLAGAYNEQFF.

This clone came up many times. The chain is built from TRBV11-1 and TRBJ2-5; TRBD2 aligns across 8 bases. This CDR3 spans 16 amino acids. J was trimmed by 9 bases and V by 5 bases; bases with no gene match: 17. CDR1 and CDR2 (germline): SGHAT, FQDESV (reference sequence). The CDR3 DNA follows: TGTGCCAGCAGCCCGTCGACGCGGGAGGACTGGAAGGCCCAGTACTTC. Translating it yields CASSPSTREDWKAQYF.

The chain's CDR3 is CASSSYPPDTQYF. DNA of the CDR3: TGTGCCAGCAGCTCGTATCCGCCCGATACGCAGTATTTT. This chain uses TRBV7-2 with TRBJ2-3; D unclear. The germline CDR1 and CDR2 sequences are SGHTA and FQGNSA. Trimming shortened V by 4 bases and J by 6 bases, and 11 bases separated the two germline ends. CDR3 length: 13 residues.

As for this clone: The same CDR3 is also encoded by other DNA sequences in this sample. The chain couples TRBV19 to TRBJ1-1, with 9 positions matching TRBD1. The CDR3 consists of 14 residues. CDR1 and CDR2 from the germline V gene are LNHDA and SQIVND (reference sequence). The junction had 6 bases not matched to a gene; V was cut back by 5 bases and J by 5 bases. The CDR3 loop is CASSPLTGGTEAFF. The CDR3 coding sequence is TGTGCCAGTAGTCCTCTGACAGGGGGAACTGAAGCTTTCTTT.

CDR3 nucleotides: TGCGCCAGCAGCCAAGATCCCCCGGGACAGGGGGCGATTCAGCCCCAGCATTTT. Its protein product is CASSQDPPGQGAIQPQHF. The rearrangement uses TRBV4-3 and TRBJ1-5; 12 bases are shared with TRBD1. The CDR3 runs to 18 residues. The germline V gene has CDR1 LGHNA and CDR2 YSLEER. After removal of 0 bases from V and 6 bases from J, the junction contained 9 bases not matched to a gene.

The count of this clone is one. The CDR3 reads CASSRNVETQYF. DNA for the CDR3: TGTGCCAGCAGCCGTAACGTAGAGACCCAGTACTTC. The chain employs TRBV12-3 or TRBV12-4 and TRBJ2-5; D is unresolved. The CDR3 runs to 12 residues. The V gene lost 6 bases and the J gene lost 4 bases, with 9 bases spanning the gap.

The chain couples TRBV6-5 to TRBJ2-3; 9 bases match TRBD1. V dropped 6 bases and J dropped 2; count of bases not matched to a gene: 9. The germline CDR1 and CDR2 sequences are MNHEY and SVGAGI. This CDR3 is 16 amino acids long. The chain's CDR3 is CASSYNGDRVTDTQYF. In nucleotides, the CDR3 is TGTGCCAGCAGCTACAACGGGGACAGGGTCACAGATACGCAGTATTTT.

This chain uses TRBV4-3 with TRBJ2-7; possible D gene TRBD1, 6 bases. Germline CDR1 is LGHNA and CDR2 is YSLEER. The CDR3 covers 16 residues. Trimming took off 0 bases at V and 3 bases at J, with 15 bases between the two ends. CDR3 residues: CASSQDLTGDNYEQYF. The CDR3, as DNA: TGCGCCAGCAGCCAAGATCTGACAGGCGACAACTACGAGCAGTACTTC.

As DNA, the CDR3 is TGTGCCAGCAGCAATAGGGGGGTTTGGACCGGGGAGCTGTTTTTT. Its protein product is CASSNRGVWTGELFF. The V call is TRBV11-2, the J call TRBJ2-2, with D possibly being TRBD1 or TRBD2 (6 bases each). There are 15 residues in the CDR3. In germline, CDR1 is SGHAT, CDR2 FQNNGV. V lost 5 bases, J lost 5 bases, and 15 bases lay in between.

This chain links TRBV13 with TRBJ2-1; no definite D call. The CDR3 has 11 residues. Germline V gives CDR1 PRHDT, CDR2 FYEKMQ (reference sequence). The germline V and J ends were trimmed by 6 bases and 7 bases, with 7 bases remaining between them. The CDR3 bases are TGTGCCAGCAGTTTTCGGAATGAGCAGTTCTTC. Residues: CASSFRNEQFF.

This CDR3 reads CASRDRGDTQYF. The CDR3 DNA follows: TGTGCCAGCCGGGACAGGGGAGATACGCAGTATTTT. The chain recombines TRBV28 with TRBJ2-3, with 10 nucleotides matching TRBD1. With 8 bases clipped from V and 5 bases from J, the junction kept 1 base outside the gene matches. The V gene's germline CDR1 is MDHEN and CDR2 SYDVKM. The CDR3 runs to 12 residues.

The chain recombines TRBV27 with TRBJ2-2; 11 nucleotides line up with TRBD2. Germline assignment: CDR1 MNHEY and CDR2 SMNVEV (reference sequence). Trimming took 3 bases from V and 3 from J; bases not matched to a gene: 3. The CDR3 length is 16 residues. CDR3 sequence: CASSFRLAGYTGELFF. DNA for the CDR3: TGTGCCAGCAGTTTTCGACTAGCGGGATACACCGGGGAGCTGTTTTTT.

The V gene is TRBV9, the J gene TRBJ2-4; a possible D gene is TRBD1 (6 bases). Trimming stripped 0 bases from V and 6 bases from J, with 10 bases between. Per germline, CDR1 SGDLS and CDR2 YYNGEE. This CDR3 is built from 14 residues. This chain's CDR3 is CASSVEVGANIQYF. The CDR3 DNA sequence: TGTGCCAGCAGCGTAGAGGTGGGGGCAAACATTCAGTACTTC.

The chain recombines TRBV4-1 with TRBJ2-6; 7 nucleotides align to TRBD1. Germline V CDR1 and CDR2: MGHRA, YSYEKL. The V gene end was trimmed by 0 bases and the J gene end by 0 bases; junction bases not matched to a gene: 8. The CDR3 totals 19 residues. The CDR3 nucleotides read TGCGCCAGCAGCCAAGATAGGGACAGCCCTGACTCTGGGGCCAACGTCCTGACTTTC. This gives the protein CASSQDRDSPDSGANVLTF.

This clone was found once. The chain is built from TRBV6-5 and TRBJ1-1; D remains ambiguous. Trimming pared 4 bases from V and 1 base from J, leaving 7 bases between. This CDR3 region has 13 residues. Germline V lookup: CDR1 MNHEY, CDR2 SVGAGI. CDR3 nucleotide sequence: TGTGCCAGCAGTTTCGGCACGAACACTGAAGCTTTCTTT. Protein: CASSFGTNTEAFF.

Turning to this clone: Additional DNA sequences in this sample encode the identical CDR3. The chain has TRBV11-2 and TRBJ2-3; D remains unclear. Trimming cost V 5 bases and J 3 bases, with 15 bases left between them. Germline V gives CDR1 SGHAT, CDR2 FQNNGV. The CDR3 is 15 residues long. CDR3 region: CASSLGGRLTDTQYF. The CDR3 region has the DNA TGTGCCAGCAGCCTCGGTGGCAGACTGACAGATACGCAGTATTTT.

The V gene is TRBV11-2, the J gene TRBJ2-1, with 11 bases identical to TRBD2. This CDR3 has 15 residues. Trimming removed 0 bases from V and 8 bases from J; junction bases left unmatched: 3. Looked up from germline, CDR1 is SGHAT and CDR2 is FQNNGV. The CDR3 protein is CASSLELAGVDEQFF. CDR3 in DNA: TGTGCCAGCAGCTTAGAACTAGCGGGAGTGGATGAGCAGTTCTTC.

V usage is TRBV19 and J usage is TRBJ1-6; D perhaps matches TRBD1 (5 bases). The ends were cut back, 3 bases at V and 5 bases at J, with 8 bases in the middle. CDR1 and CDR2 (germline): LNHDA, SQIVND (reference sequence). The CDR3 spans 14 residues. The CDR3 region has the DNA TGTGCCAGTAGTATCTTCAGGGATAATTCACCCCTCCACTTT. Its protein product is CASSIFRDNSPLHF.

The chain combines TRBV7-8 with TRBJ2-7; 11 bases map to TRBD2. V gave up 6 bases and J gave up 2 bases; unmatched junction bases: 3. From germline, CDR1 is SGHVS and CDR2 FQNEAQ. The CDR3 is made up of 14 amino acids. The CDR3 DNA follows: TGTGCCAGCAGAACACTAGCGGGAGCCTACGAGCAGTACTTC. Translating it yields CASRTLAGAYEQYF.

This clone was detected once. The rearrangement uses TRBV2 and TRBJ2-7; the D call may be TRBD1 or TRBD2 (6 bases each). The germline V gene has CDR1 SNHLY and CDR2 FYNNEI. Trimming shortened V by 7 bases and J by 3 bases, and 13 bases separated the two germline ends. The CDR3 is 13 residues long. CDR3 residues: CASKRAGDYEQYF. CDR3 nucleotides: TGTGCCAGCAAGCGGGCAGGGGACTACGAGCAGTACTTC.

This clone was recorded many times. The CDR3 DNA reads TGTGCCAGTAGTACACTACAGGGGACAGGGGGCTACACCTTC. As protein: CASSTLQGTGGYTF. The chain is built from TRBV19 and TRBJ1-2, with 9 bases aligning to TRBD1. CDR1 is LNHDA and CDR2 is SQIVND in the germline V gene (reference sequence). The CDR3 consists of 14 residues. The ends lost 4 bases at V and 8 bases at J; junction bases unmatched: 8.